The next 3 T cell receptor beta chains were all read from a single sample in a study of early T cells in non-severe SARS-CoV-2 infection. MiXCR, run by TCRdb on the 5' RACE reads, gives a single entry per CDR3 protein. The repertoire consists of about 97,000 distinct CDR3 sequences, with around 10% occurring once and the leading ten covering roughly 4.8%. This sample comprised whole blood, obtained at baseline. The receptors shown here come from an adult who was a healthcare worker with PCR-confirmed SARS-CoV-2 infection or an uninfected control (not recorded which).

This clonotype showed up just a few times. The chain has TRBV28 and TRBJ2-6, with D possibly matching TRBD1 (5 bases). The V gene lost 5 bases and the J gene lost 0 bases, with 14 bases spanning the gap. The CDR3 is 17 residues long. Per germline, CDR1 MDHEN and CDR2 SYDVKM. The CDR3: CASSAHRLPSGANVLTF. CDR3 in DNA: TGTGCCAGCAGTGCCCACAGGCTACCCTCTGGGGCCAACGTCCTGACTTTC.

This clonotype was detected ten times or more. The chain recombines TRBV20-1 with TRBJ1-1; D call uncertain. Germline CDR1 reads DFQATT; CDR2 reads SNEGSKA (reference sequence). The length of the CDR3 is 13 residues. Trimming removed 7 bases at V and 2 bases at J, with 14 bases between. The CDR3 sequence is CSGRFRANTEAFF. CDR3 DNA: TGCAGTGGACGCTTTAGGGCCAACACTGAAGCTTTCTTT.

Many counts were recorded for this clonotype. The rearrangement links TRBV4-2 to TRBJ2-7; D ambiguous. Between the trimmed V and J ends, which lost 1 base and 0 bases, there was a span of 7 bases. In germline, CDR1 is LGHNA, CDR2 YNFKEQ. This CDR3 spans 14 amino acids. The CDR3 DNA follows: TGTGCCAGCAGCCAAGTTTCGATCTCCTACGAGCAGTACTTC. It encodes CASSQVSISYEQYF.